What follows are 8 T cell receptor beta chains derived from one specimen sequenced in a study of cytomegalovirus exposure and HLA in healthy donors. The PCR employed 60 Vbeta primers together with 13 Jbeta primers. The method was immunoSEQ multiplex PCR; TCRdb's version includes in-frame clones alone and lacks a portion of them. The sample lists tens of thousands of clones, 84% occurring once. Sequenced sample: PBMCs. The receptors were sampled from a woman aged 18-29 years in good health and CMV-seropositive.

V and J are TRBV25-1 and TRBJ2-3; TRBD1 matches at 7 bases. The germline gives CDR1 MGHDK, CDR2 SYGVNS. The CDR3 length is 15 residues. V was pared by 2 bases and J by 3 bases, with 5 bases of the junction left unmatched. CDR3 sequence: CASSEDRARTDTQYF. CDR3 in DNA: TGTGCCAGCAGTGAAGACAGGGCAAGGACAGATACGCAGTATTTT.

V is TRBV4-1 and J is TRBJ2-1; D remains ambiguous. The CDR3 has 16 residues. The V end lost 0 bases, the J end lost 0 bases, and 9 bases lay between the germline ends. Germline CDR1 and CDR2: MGHRA and YSYEKL. This CDR3 is CASSQDRSVSYNEQFF. The CDR3 nucleotides read TGCGCCAGCAGCCAAGATCGTTCCGTCTCCTACAATGAGCAGTTCTTC.

This chain connects TRBV2 to TRBJ2-7, with D possibly being TRBD1 (6 bases). Trimming took 6 bases from V and 6 from J, leaving 12 bases between them. The CDR3 has 12 residues. In germline, CDR1 is SNHLY, CDR2 FYNNEI. Written as DNA, the CDR3 is TGTGCCAGCAGACCACAGGGTATCGAGCAGTACTTC. Translated, it gives CASRPQGIEQYF.

CDR3 DNA: TGTGCCAGCAGGAAATCACAGGGAGCGCGCACTGAAGCTTTCTTT. Protein product: CASRKSQGARTEAFF. V usage is TRBV28 and J usage is TRBJ1-1; D is possibly TRBD1 (6 bases). Trimming took 6 bases from V and 4 from J, leaving 18 bases between them. Germline assignment: CDR1 MDHEN and CDR2 SYDVKM. The CDR3 contains 15 residues.

This clone was seen more than once but under ten times. The rearrangement links TRBV6-1 to TRBJ2-2; weak D call: TRBD2 (5 bases). CDR3 length: 13 amino acids. Trimming stripped 3 bases from V and 4 bases from J, with 6 bases between. Germline V gives CDR1 MNHNS, CDR2 SASEGT. The CDR3, as DNA: TGTGCCAGCAGTGAGCGGGTCACCGGGGAGCTGTTTTTT. Its protein is CASSERVTGELFF.

The rearrangement uses TRBV6-5 and TRBJ2-5, with TRBD2 as a possible D gene (5 bases). V was trimmed by 5 bases and J by 1 base, leaving 11 bases between them. Germline V gives CDR1 MNHEY, CDR2 SVGAGI. The CDR3 has 14 residues. This CDR3 is CASSLRTLQETQYF. The CDR3 DNA reads as TGTGCCAGCAGTCTCCGGACTCTCCAAGAGACCCAGTACTTC.

The V and J genes are TRBV13 and TRBJ2-1; 9 bases are shared with TRBD2. From germline, CDR1 is PRHDT and CDR2 FYEKMQ (reference sequence). V trimming: 3 bases; J trimming: 9 bases; junction bases outside the gene matches: 12. The CDR3 totals 16 residues. The CDR3 spells CASSFGGGAIFFEQFF. The CDR3 DNA is TGTGCCAGCAGCTTTGGCGGGGGGGCGATTTTTTTTGAGCAGTTCTTC.

This sequence joins TRBV15 and TRBJ1-1; D is possibly TRBD1 (5 bases). Germline loops: CDR1 LNHNV, CDR2 YYDKDF (reference sequence). V shed 3 bases and J shed 4 bases, with 15 bases lying between them. The CDR3 spans 15 residues. The CDR3 nucleotides read TGTGCCACCAGCAGCAGTGGAGCGGGGCCCACTGAAGCTTTCTTT. It specifies CATSSSGAGPTEAFF.